Each of the 18 T cell receptor beta chains below was sequenced from the same sample in a study of blood T cell repertoires in COVID-19. Sequencing was performed with immunoSEQ multiplex PCR; in TCRdb, only in-frame clones are kept and a portion is missing. The sample shows 110,000 to 150,000 clones, 70% to 85% of them seen only once. Input material: PBMCs or T cells enriched from blood (not recorded which). The receptors shown here come from a woman aged 18 to 35 who had been exposed to COVID-19.

This rearrangement joins TRBV30 to TRBJ2-3, with D possibly TRBD2 on 5 matching bases. The ends were cut back, 3 bases at V and 0 bases at J, with 13 bases in the middle. The CDR3 has 15 amino acids. CDR1 and CDR2 (germline): GTSNPN, SVGIG (reference sequence). This chain's CDR3 is CAWSAGWKSTDTQYF. CDR3 sequence (DNA): TGTGCCTGGAGCGCGGGCTGGAAAAGCACAGATACGCAGTATTTT.

This clone was detected once. The chain combines TRBV7-6 with TRBJ2-6, with D possibly TRBD1 on 5 matching bases. The CDR3 has 20 amino acids. Trimming removed 1 base from V and 0 bases from J, with 19 bases in between. Per germline, CDR1 SGHVS and CDR2 FNYEAQ. The CDR3 DNA follows: TGTGCCAGCAGCTTAGTCGGCAGGACACCGCGAAGCTCTGGGGCCAACGTCCTGACTTTC. Its translation: CASSLVGRTPRSSGANVLTF.

The chain has TRBV5-5 and TRBJ1-6; TRBD1 matches 8 bases. CDR1 and CDR2 (germline): SGHKS, YYEKEE (reference sequence). Trimming cost V 4 bases and J 7 bases; bases outside gene matches: 7. The CDR3 is 15 residues long. The CDR3 DNA sequence: TGTGCCAGCAGCCCGATAGGACAGGGAAATTCACCCCTCCACTTT. Translation: CASSPIGQGNSPLHF.

The CDR3 protein is CASSLIGRVTGELFF. CDR3 coding DNA: TGTGCCAGCAGCTTAATTGGCAGGGTCACCGGGGAGCTGTTTTTT. The chain couples TRBV7-2 to TRBJ2-2, with D maybe TRBD1 (5 bases). Germline-derived CDR1 and CDR2 are SGHTA and FQGNSA. V was clipped by 2 bases and J by 4 bases, with 11 bases between them. The length of the CDR3 is 15 residues.

CDR3 DNA sequence: TGTGCCAGCAGCTCCCAGGTTGAAGCTTTCTTT. Translation gives CASSSQVEAFF. The V and J genes are TRBV7-2 and TRBJ1-1; D gene ambiguous. The V and J ends lost 4 bases and 7 bases respectively, with 7 bases between them. CDR1 SGHTA and CDR2 FQGNSA come from the germline V gene. The length of the CDR3 is 11 residues.

The rearrangement joins TRBV6-2 or TRBV6-3 to TRBJ2-3, with D tentatively TRBD1 (6 bases). Germline CDR1 is MNHEY and CDR2 is SVGEGT. The CDR3 consists of 14 residues. Between the trimmed V and J ends, which lost 2 bases and 2 bases, there was a span of 8 bases. The CDR3, as DNA: TGTGCCAGCAGTTACGAGGGGGACACAGATACGCAGTATTTT. It is translated as CASSYEGDTDTQYF.

The chain links TRBV15 to TRBJ2-7; 8 nucleotides match TRBD2. CDR3 length: 15 residues. The V segment lost 1 base and the J segment 6 bases; nucleotides outside the gene matches: 8. CDR1 is LNHNV and CDR2 is YYDKDF in the germline V gene (reference sequence). The CDR3: CATSRAQAGGGEQYF. DNA of the CDR3: TGTGCCACCAGCAGAGCTCAGGCGGGAGGAGGCGAGCAGTACTTC.

The V gene is TRBV5-5, the J gene TRBJ1-4; 7 nucleotides agree with TRBD1. Per germline, CDR1 SGHKS and CDR2 YYEKEE (reference sequence). V shed 2 bases, J shed 8 bases, and the junction held 9 bases outside the gene matches. The CDR3 is 15 amino acids. The CDR3 bases are TGTGCCAGCAGCTTTACAGGGGTCCTCAGGGAAAAACTGTTTTTT. Translated, it gives CASSFTGVLREKLFF.

CDR3 amino acids: CASRSGTGSGGYTF. The CDR3 DNA reads as TGCGCCAGCAGGTCCGGGACAGGGTCGGGTGGCTACACCTTC. This sequence joins TRBV5-1 and TRBJ1-2, with 9 positions matching TRBD1. The CDR3 length is 14 residues. The germline CDR1 and CDR2 sequences are SGHRS and YFSETQ. With V trimmed by 5 bases and J by 7 bases, 9 bases remained unmatched.

The V and J genes are TRBV9 and TRBJ2-2; TRBD1 aligns across 11 bases. The germline V gene encodes CDR1 SGDLS and CDR2 YYNGEE. The CDR3 is made up of 16 amino acids. The junction had 10 bases not matched to a gene; V was cut back by 3 bases and J by 9 bases. The CDR3, as DNA: TGTGCCAGCAGCGCATCCGGGACAGGGGGGTTAAGGGAGCTGTTTTTT. It is translated as CASSASGTGGLRELFF.

The chain employs TRBV6-5 and TRBJ1-2; D is perhaps TRBD1 (6 bases). Trimming cost V 1 base and J 5 bases, with 14 bases left between them. The CDR3 extends over 15 amino acids. The V gene's germline CDR1 is MNHEY and CDR2 SVGAGI. CDR3 region: CASSYYRDNKYGYTF. The CDR3 DNA is TGTGCCAGCAGTTACTACCGGGACAACAAATATGGCTACACCTTC.

This clone has ten or more counts. The chain uses TRBV18 and TRBJ1-3; tentatively, D is TRBD1 (6 bases). V lost 3 bases to trimming and J lost 5 bases, with 11 bases between them. The CDR3 totals 14 residues. Germline values: CDR1 KGHSH, CDR2 LQKENI. This chain's CDR3 is CASSPPGQRNTIYF. CDR3 in DNA: TGTGCCAGCTCACCCCCGGGACAAAGAAACACCATATATTTT. Full variable domain (outside the CDR3, taken from reference TRBV18 and TRBJ1-3): NAGVMQNPRHLVRRRGQEARLRCSPMKGHSHVYWYRQLPEEGLKFMVYLQKENIIDESGMPKERFSAEFPKEGPSILRIQQVVRGDSAAYFCASSPPGQRNTIYFGEGSWLTVV.

CDR3 nucleotide sequence: TGTGCCTGGAGTGTATTTAGCGGCCGTAGTGAGACCCAGTACTTC. Its translation is CAWSVFSGRSETQYF. The chain couples TRBV30 to TRBJ2-5; possibly TRBD2 for D (6 bases). This CDR3 is 15 amino acids long. V lost 0 bases and J lost 5, with 16 bases in between. CDR1 is GTSNPN, CDR2 SVGIG, per germline (reference sequence).

This chain links TRBV30 with TRBJ1-1; D remains unclear. Germline V lookup: CDR1 GTSNPN, CDR2 SVGIG (reference sequence). This CDR3 contains 12 residues. The germline V and J ends were trimmed by 2 bases and 0 bases, with 4 bases remaining between them. CDR3 sequence: CAWSILNTEAFF. CDR3 bases: TGTGCCTGGAGTATCTTGAACACTGAAGCTTTCTTT.

The sample holds a few counts of this clone. The V gene is TRBV6-5, the J gene TRBJ1-4; the D gene is possibly TRBD1 (6 bases). V was cut by 6 bases and J by 0 bases, with 11 bases left in between. The germline CDR1 and CDR2 sequences are MNHEY and SVGAGI. This CDR3 is built from 15 residues. The CDR3 here is CASSLHRATNEKLFF. CDR3 DNA: TGTGCCAGCAGCCTCCACAGGGCAACTAATGAAAAACTGTTTTTT.

This chain joins TRBV7-9 and TRBJ1-1; 7 positions agree with TRBD1. Germline CDR1 is SEHNR and CDR2 is FQNEAQ (reference sequence). With 10 bases clipped from V and 3 bases from J, the junction kept 14 bases outside the gene matches. This CDR3 contains 15 residues. CDR3 in amino acids: CATHPTGTADTEAFF. The CDR3 DNA reads as TGTGCCACCCACCCTACCGGGACAGCGGACACTGAAGCTTTCTTT.

The rearrangement links TRBV3-1 (or the pseudogene TRBV3-2) to TRBJ2-1, with 10 bases lining up with TRBD1. The CDR3 extends over 16 amino acids. V lost 4 bases, J lost 6 bases, and 9 bases stayed unmatched. CDR1 is LGHDT, CDR2 YNNKEL, per germline (reference sequence). The CDR3 nucleotides are TGTGCCAGCAGCCCACATCAGGGGACAGGGGCCAATGAGCAGTTCTTC. Protein sequence: CASSPHQGTGANEQFF.

V usage is TRBV18 and J usage is TRBJ1-4; TRBD1 might be the D (5 bases). Germline CDR1 KGHSH, CDR2 LQKENI. The V gene lost 5 bases and the J gene lost 3 bases, with 7 bases spanning the gap. The CDR3 is made up of 13 amino acids. The CDR3 protein is CASSKGANEKLFF. The DNA of the CDR3 is TGTGCCAGCTCAAAAGGGGCTAATGAAAAACTGTTTTTT.